The next 14 T cell receptor beta chains were all read from a single sample in a study of cytomegalovirus exposure and HLA in healthy donors. PCR used 60 Vbeta primers and 13 Jbeta primers. Using immunoSEQ multiplex PCR, the repertoire was profiled, and TCRdb retains in-frame clones only, with some absent. This table has about 130,000 clones, 74% appearing once. The specimen sequenced was PBMCs. These TCRs come from a woman in her forties or fifties in good health and CMV-seropositive.

The V gene is TRBV9, the J gene TRBJ1-6, with unresolved D. CDR3 length: 12 amino acids. The V and J ends lost 4 bases and 10 bases respectively, with 9 bases between them. The germline CDR1 and CDR2 sequences are SGDLS and YYNGEE. The CDR3 DNA is TGTGCCAGCAGCATTCGAGAATCACCCCTCCACTTT. This sequence encodes CASSIRESPLHF.

V gene TRBV11-3 combines with J gene TRBJ2-5, with D perhaps matching TRBD1 (5 bases). CDR3 length: 14 amino acids. The V and J ends lost 1 base and 4 bases respectively, with 10 bases between them. The germline V gene has CDR1 SGHNT and CDR2 YENEEA. The CDR3 coding sequence is TGTGCCAGCAGCTTAGGACAGCCAGGAGAGACCCAGTACTTC. The encoded protein is CASSLGQPGETQYF. Combining the CDR3 with reference TRBV11-3 and TRBJ2-5 gives the whole variable domain EAGVVQSPRYKIIEKKQPVAFWCNPISGHNTLYWYLQNLGQGPELLIRYENEEAVDDSQLPKDRFSAERLKGVDSTLKIQPAELGDSAVYLCASSLGQPGETQYFGPGTRLLVL.

As concerns this clone: At one boundary the junction diverges from the germline segment, which might be a read error. The chain carries TRBV7-8 and TRBJ1-5; 9 nucleotides agree with TRBD1. Germline CDR1 and CDR2: SGHVS and FQNEAQ. The CDR3 extends over 16 amino acids. The CDR3 bases are TGTGCCCGCAGCTCATTCCGGGACAGGGTCCGTCAGCCCCAGCATTTT. This codes for CARSSFRDRVRQPQHF.

V usage is TRBV6-4 and J usage is TRBJ2-1; TRBD2 is a possible D gene (6 bases). Germline assignment: CDR1 MRHNA and CDR2 SNTAGT. The CDR3 has 15 amino acids. Trimming removed 0 bases at V and 0 bases at J, with 6 bases between. The CDR3 DNA reads TGTGCCAGCAGTGACTCGACTAGCTCCTACAATGAGCAGTTCTTC. This sequence encodes CASSDSTSSYNEQFF.

CDR3 protein: CASRRQGGQETQYF. In DNA form, the CDR3 reads TGTGCCAGCAGACGACAGGGTGGGCAAGAGACCCAGTACTTC. This chain joins TRBV27 and TRBJ2-5, with 7 bases matching TRBD1. CDR3 length: 14 residues. V was pared by 6 bases and J by 2 bases, with 6 bases of the junction left unmatched. Germline V gene data show CDR1 as MNHEY and CDR2 as SMNVEV (reference sequence).

The chain links TRBV4-2 to TRBJ2-7, with D possibly TRBD1 on 5 matching bases. CDR3 length equals 14 residues. Germline CDR1 LGHNA, CDR2 YNFKEQ. Trimming cost V 0 bases and J 3 bases, with 9 bases left between them. The CDR3 reads CASSQEDKGYEQYF. CDR3 coding DNA: TGTGCCAGCAGCCAAGAGGACAAGGGCTACGAGCAGTACTTC.

This clone appeared a single time. The chain combines TRBV28 with TRBJ1-1, with D possibly matching TRBD1 (6 bases). The CDR3 contains 13 residues. V lost 5 bases and J 10 bases, leaving 17 bases between the germline ends. Germline CDR1 MDHEN, CDR2 SYDVKM. The CDR3 DNA follows: TGTGCCAGCAGTCAAATATACAGGGAAAGAGCTTTCTTT. It translates to CASSQIYRERAFF. The full variable domain, rest sourced from reference TRBV28 and TRBJ1-1, is DVKVTQSSRYLVKRTGEKVFLECVQDMDHENMFWYRQDPGLGLRLIYFSYDVKMKEKGDIPEGYSVSREKKERFSLILESASTNQTSMYLCASSQIYRERAFFGQGTRLTVV.

This chain uses TRBV5-4 with TRBJ1-6; 10 positions agree with TRBD1. This CDR3 has 16 amino acids. V shed 4 bases and J 7 bases; nucleotides not matched to a gene: 8. From germline, CDR1 is SGHNT and CDR2 YYREEE (reference sequence). Here the CDR3 DNA reads TGTGCCAGCAGCAGCCCGGGACAGGGGTTAAATTCACCCCTCCACTTT. Residues: CASSSPGQGLNSPLHF.

The rearrangement joins TRBV5-6 to TRBJ2-7, with D perhaps TRBD1 (6 bases). This CDR3 region has 15 residues. V was cut by 1 base and J by 9 bases, with 20 bases left in between. CDR1 is SGHDT and CDR2 is YYEEEE in the germline V gene. This chain's CDR3 is CASSLKGVEGWGQYF. The DNA of the CDR3 is TGTGCCAGCAGCTTGAAGGGGGTCGAGGGGTGGGGGCAGTACTTC. The full variable domain, rest sourced from reference TRBV5-6 and TRBJ2-7, is DAGVTQSPTHLIKTRGQQVTLRCSPKSGHDTVSWYQQALGQGPQFIFQYYEEEERQRGNFPDRFSGHQFPNYSSELNVNALLLGDSALYLCASSLKGVEGWGQYFGPGTRLTVT.

This clone was counted a few times. CDR3 sequence: CASSFLGTQYF. The CDR3 nucleotides read TGTGCCAGCAGTTTTCTCGGGACCCAGTACTTC. This chain joins TRBV27 and TRBJ2-5, with D hard to call. This CDR3 has 11 amino acids. V was clipped by 3 bases and J by 7 bases, with 6 bases between them. Germline V gene data show CDR1 as MNHEY and CDR2 as SMNVEV (reference sequence).

This clone was detected a few times. V and J are TRBV5-1 and TRBJ1-6; D call uncertain. The CDR3 spans 15 residues. Trimming took 4 bases from V and 7 from J, leaving 15 bases between them. Germline V gene lookup returns CDR1 SGHRS and CDR2 YFSETQ. CDR3 DNA sequence: TGCGCCAGCAGCCCTGATTGGGAGTACAATTCACCCCTCCACTTT. Its translation: CASSPDWEYNSPLHF.

The V and J genes are TRBV29-1 and TRBJ2-5, with 9 bases identical to TRBD2. The CDR3 runs 13 residues. The J segment lost 0 bases and the V segment lost 6 bases, leaving 2 bases of the junction unmatched. Per germline, CDR1 SQVTM and CDR2 ANQGSEA. CDR3 nucleotides: TGCAGCGTCAGCGGGGGGTACCAAGAGACCCAGTACTTC. It codes for CSVSGGYQETQYF.

This CDR3 is CASSVGAAGEAFF. The CDR3 bases are TGTGCCAGCAGCGTAGGTGCGGCGGGGGAAGCTTTCTTT. The chain has TRBV9 and TRBJ1-1, with D unresolved. Germline lookup yields CDR1 SGDLS and CDR2 YYNGEE. Trimming left V 0 bases short and J 8 bases short, with 11 bases between. The CDR3 length is 13 residues.

CDR3 protein: CASSIEHRYGYTF. In DNA form, the CDR3 reads TGTGCCAGTAGTATTGAACACCGCTATGGCTACACCTTC. The chain uses TRBV19 and TRBJ1-2; D is unclear. CDR3 length: 13 residues. Trimming stripped 3 bases from V and 4 bases from J, with 9 bases between. Germline loops: CDR1 LNHDA, CDR2 SQIVND (reference sequence).